This paragraph covers one T cell receptor beta chain sequence. Its antigen specificity is not known. Base-call qualities are not available, and no considerably larger clone is one nucleotide away. Whole blood was collected in K2EDTA tubes by collaborating institutions according to the institutions' own protocols. For TCRbeta analysis, collaborator samples were shipped as frozen whole blood, as isolated PBMCs, or as DNA extracted from either sample type. The data derive from a study of blood T cell repertoires in COVID-19 (dated by TCRdb to between 2020 and 2021). Describing the broader study: Samples from collaborators originated in the United States, Italy and Spain and spanned both the acute and convalescent phases of COVID-19. The material from the prospective study consisted of cDNA or gDNA derived from T cells, B-cell-depleted T cells, or PBMCs. Deeply sampled blood TCRbeta repertoires from subjects exposed to, actively infected with, or recovered from COVID-19 were included in the dataset. The repertoires were released in a freely available public database meant as a resource for research on the immune response to SARS-CoV-2. The samples were drawn from the first 160 participants of the ongoing ImmuneRACE study and from 1,254 subjects provided by 6 global collaborators. The sample metadata nearly always contained a de-identified subject ID, COVID-19 status, age in years and sex. HLA class I and class II types, where available, came from metadata supplied by the sample provider rather than from assay-based typing. What the work shows at the level of the full study, not this receptor alone: Clinical and demographic metadata were provided uncurated, with the amount varying by source and participant.

The CDR3 spans 18 residues, from the cysteine through the phenylalanine. Only the CDR3 portion is preserved as DNA: 54 bases, with reading frame beginning at the first base. V loses 3 bases of germline sequence and J loses 0 bases, and the interval between the two ends is 19 bases. Looking up the germline V gene yields CDR1 SGHRS and CDR2 YFSETQ. The immunoSEQ Assay, a bias-controlled multiplex PCR, was used to amplify TCRbeta CDR3 regions from genomic DNA. Per the authors' processing: The number of nucleated cells in each sample was estimated by amplification of reference gene primers within the assay. Sequence reads were collapsed and filtered to measure the absolute abundance of every unique TCRbeta CDR3 rearrangement. Productive Simpson clonality was computed per sample as the square root of Simpson's diversity index over productive rearrangements. The table comes from immuneACCESS by way of TCRdb, which keeps in-frame sequences with V and J called. Part of the clones is missing from these tables; in studies checked, under half for an unresolved V gene and the rest for unknown reasons. V and J calls and clone size follow that table, whereas D and trimming were derived from the DNA. The sample table lists approximately 120,000 clones, roughly 81% of them with a count of one. The top ten clonotypes cover less than 11% of the sample.

The chain joins TRBV5-1 to TRBJ1-3; the D segment cannot be called with confidence. Sequencing used peripheral blood. This TCR came from a human donor in a cohort sampled during active COVID-19. The nucleotides are TGCGCCAGCAGCTCGGGCCGGGGAGGGTCCTTCTCTGGAAACACCATATATTTT. The translation is CASSSGRGGSFSGNTIYF.